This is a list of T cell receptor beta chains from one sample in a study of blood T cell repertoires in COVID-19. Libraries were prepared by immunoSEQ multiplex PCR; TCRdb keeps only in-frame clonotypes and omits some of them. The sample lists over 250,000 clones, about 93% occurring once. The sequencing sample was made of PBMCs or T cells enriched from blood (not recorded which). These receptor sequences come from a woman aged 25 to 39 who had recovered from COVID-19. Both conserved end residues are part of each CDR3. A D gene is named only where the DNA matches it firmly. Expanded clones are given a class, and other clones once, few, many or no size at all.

CDR3nt: TGTGCCAGCAGCTCTGGACAGGGATTTAATTCACCCCTCCACTTT
CDR3aa: CASSSGQGFNSPLHF
abundance: .
d_gene: TRBD1
j_gene: TRBJ1-6
v_gene: TRBV7-2

CDR3nt: TGTGCCAGCAGCTTTGGCATGGGGACACCAGAGACCCAGTACTTC
CDR3aa: CASSFGMGTPETQYF
abundance: .
d_gene: .
j_gene: TRBJ2-5
v_gene: TRBV7-9

CDR3nt: TGCGCCAGCAGCTCAACCGGACAGCGCTACGAGCAGTACTTC
CDR3aa: CASSSTGQRYEQYF
abundance: .
d_gene: .
j_gene: TRBJ2-7
v_gene: TRBV5-1

CDR3nt: TGTGCCACCAGCAACCCTTACGGAGGCCCGGGATCACCCCTCCACTTT
CDR3aa: CATSNPYGGPGSPLHF
abundance: .
d_gene: .
j_gene: TRBJ1-6
v_gene: TRBV24-1

CDR3nt: TGCGCCAGCAGTAACAGGGGGACAGATACGCAGTATTTT
CDR3aa: CASSNRGTDTQYF
abundance: once
d_gene: TRBD1
j_gene: TRBJ2-3
v_gene: TRBV10-1

CDR3nt: TGTGCCAGCAGCTCCGGGACAGGGGTCAATGAGCAGTTCTTC
CDR3aa: CASSSGTGVNEQFF
abundance: .
d_gene: TRBD1
j_gene: TRBJ2-1
v_gene: TRBV7-9

CDR3nt: TGTGCCACCACCTCCCGCGCGGCAATGAACACTGAAGCTTTCTTT
CDR3aa: CATTSRAAMNTEAFF
abundance: .
d_gene: .
j_gene: TRBJ1-1
v_gene: TRBV6-6

CDR3nt: TGTGCCAGCAGCCAATCGCAGGGGTTCAATTCACCCCTCCACTTT
CDR3aa: CASSQSQGFNSPLHF
abundance: .
d_gene: .
j_gene: TRBJ1-6
v_gene: TRBV3-1/TRBV3-2

CDR3nt: TGTGCCAGCAGTACTAGCGGGACCAAACTTAATGAGCAGTTCTTC
CDR3aa: CASSTSGTKLNEQFF
abundance: .
d_gene: TRBD2
j_gene: TRBJ2-1
v_gene: TRBV28

CDR3nt: TGTGCCAGCAGGTCCAGGGGGAACACTGAAGCTTTCTTT
CDR3aa: CASRSRGNTEAFF
abundance: .
d_gene: .
j_gene: TRBJ1-1
v_gene: TRBV28

CDR3nt: TGTGCCAGCAGCTTAACGGGGAGGCAGTTCTTC
CDR3aa: CASSLTGRQFF
abundance: .
d_gene: .
j_gene: TRBJ2-1
v_gene: TRBV7-3

CDR3nt: TGTGCCAGCTCACCGGGACTAGCGGGAGGAGGTGAGACCCAGTACTTC
CDR3aa: CASSPGLAGGGETQYF
abundance: .
d_gene: TRBD2
j_gene: TRBJ2-5
v_gene: TRBV18

CDR3nt: TGTGCCAGCAAAGCGTTTAGAAGCACAGATACGCAGTATTTT
CDR3aa: CASKAFRSTDTQYF
abundance: .
d_gene: .
j_gene: TRBJ2-3
v_gene: TRBV11-2

CDR3nt: TGTGCCAGCAGCGCAAGACAGGGAACGGTTGAGCAGTTCTTC
CDR3aa: CASSARQGTVEQFF
abundance: few
d_gene: TRBD1
j_gene: TRBJ2-1
v_gene: TRBV9

CDR3nt: TGCAGCGTTGAGAGCAGGGAAAGACGAGATACGCAGTATTTT
CDR3aa: CSVESRERRDTQYF
abundance: .
d_gene: .
j_gene: TRBJ2-3
v_gene: TRBV29-1

CDR3nt: TGCGCCAGCAGCTCGGACAGTAACGATGGCTACACCTTC
CDR3aa: CASSSDSNDGYTF
abundance: .
d_gene: .
j_gene: TRBJ1-2
v_gene: TRBV5-1

CDR3nt: TGCGCCAGCGGGGGACTAGCGGGAGACGAGCAGTACTTC
CDR3aa: CASGGLAGDEQYF
abundance: .
d_gene: TRBD2
j_gene: TRBJ2-7
v_gene: TRBV5-1

CDR3nt: TGTGCCACCAGTGACCCCGGGACAGGGGACTACAATGAGCAGTTCTTC
CDR3aa: CATSDPGTGDYNEQFF
abundance: .
d_gene: TRBD1
j_gene: TRBJ2-1
v_gene: TRBV24-1

CDR3nt: TGTGCCAGCCTTATGAACACTGAAGCTTTCTTT
CDR3aa: CASLMNTEAFF
abundance: .
d_gene: .
j_gene: TRBJ1-1
v_gene: TRBV12-3/TRBV12-4

CDR3nt: TGTGCCAGCAGCCCAAACCATGGGACAGGCCAAGAGACCCAGTACTTC
CDR3aa: CASSPNHGTGQETQYF
abundance: .
d_gene: TRBD1
j_gene: TRBJ2-5
v_gene: TRBV7-9

CDR3nt: TGTGCCAGCAGTACCTACAGGGATGGCTACACCTTC
CDR3aa: CASSTYRDGYTF
abundance: .
d_gene: .
j_gene: TRBJ1-2
v_gene: TRBV28

CDR3nt: TGTGCCAGCAGTTTAGGGCAGGGGGCGGTGAATTCACCCCTCCACTTT
CDR3aa: CASSLGQGAVNSPLHF
abundance: .
d_gene: TRBD1
j_gene: TRBJ1-6
v_gene: TRBV28

CDR3nt: TGTGCCAGCAGTGAAGCAGGGGGCGCACGGGCTGAAGCTTTCTTT
CDR3aa: CASSEAGGARAEAFF
abundance: .
d_gene: TRBD1
j_gene: TRBJ1-1
v_gene: TRBV6-1

CDR3nt: TGCAGTGCTAGTAATCTACCCCTCCACTTT
CDR3aa: CSASNLPLHF
abundance: .
d_gene: .
j_gene: TRBJ1-6
v_gene: TRBV20-1

CDR3nt: TGTGCCAGCTCACGTGAGACAGGGAGCAATCAGCCCCAGCATTTT
CDR3aa: CASSRETGSNQPQHF
abundance: .
d_gene: TRBD1
j_gene: TRBJ1-5
v_gene: TRBV18

CDR3nt: TGTGCCAGCAGCAATTACGGGCGGCTAGCGGGAGGTACGCAGTATTTT
CDR3aa: CASSNYGRLAGGTQYF
abundance: .
d_gene: TRBD2
j_gene: TRBJ2-3
v_gene: TRBV5-6

CDR3nt: TGTGCCAGCAGCTTAGGAGGTAGCGGATACAATGAGCAGTTCTTC
CDR3aa: CASSLGGSGYNEQFF
abundance: .
d_gene: .
j_gene: TRBJ2-1
v_gene: TRBV7-9

CDR3nt: TGTGCCAGCAGCTTGGACCCAGGGGGCTACGAGCAGTACTTC
CDR3aa: CASSLDPGGYEQYF
abundance: .
d_gene: TRBD1
j_gene: TRBJ2-7
v_gene: TRBV5-4

CDR3nt: TGTGCCAGCAGTATACAGGGGGCGAACACTGAAGCTTTCTTT
CDR3aa: CASSIQGANTEAFF
abundance: .
d_gene: TRBD1
j_gene: TRBJ1-1
v_gene: TRBV7-3

CDR3nt: TGTGCCAGCAGCCCAGGGACTAGCGGGCCCCAAGAGACCCAGTACTTC
CDR3aa: CASSPGTSGPQETQYF
abundance: .
d_gene: TRBD2
j_gene: TRBJ2-5
v_gene: TRBV9

CDR3nt: TGTGCCAGTAGTATAGCGGGAATGTCAGATACGCAGTATTTT
CDR3aa: CASSIAGMSDTQYF
abundance: .
d_gene: .
j_gene: TRBJ2-3
v_gene: TRBV19

CDR3nt: TGCGCCAGCAGCTTGGGGATCAGAAGACAGAACGAAGCTTTCTTT
CDR3aa: CASSLGIRRQNEAFF
abundance: .
d_gene: .
j_gene: TRBJ1-1
v_gene: TRBV5-1

CDR3nt: TGTGCCACCGAGAGCGGGATCTCCTACGAGCAGTACTTC
CDR3aa: CATESGISYEQYF
abundance: .
d_gene: TRBD2
j_gene: TRBJ2-7
v_gene: TRBV24-1

CDR3nt: TGTGCCAGCAGCAAAGTTAGGGGGAGTATCGACCCTGGGACTAGCGGGAGAAGTCTGAAGGAGCAGTACTTC
CDR3aa: CASSKVRGSIDPGTSGRSLKEQYF
abundance: .
d_gene: .
j_gene: TRBJ2-7
v_gene: TRBV21-1

CDR3nt: TGTGCCAGCAGCTTAGGGACTAGCGGGGCCTACAATGAGCAGTTCTTC
CDR3aa: CASSLGTSGAYNEQFF
abundance: .
d_gene: TRBD2
j_gene: TRBJ2-1
v_gene: TRBV7-2

CDR3nt: TGTGCCACCAGCAGAGATAGTGGGGGCCCCACCTATGGCTACACCTTC
CDR3aa: CATSRDSGGPTYGYTF
abundance: .
d_gene: .
j_gene: TRBJ1-2
v_gene: TRBV15

CDR3nt: TGTGCCACCAGCCCAGGGTGGGGAACCTACGAGCAGTACTTC
CDR3aa: CATSPGWGTYEQYF
abundance: .
d_gene: .
j_gene: TRBJ2-7
v_gene: TRBV15

CDR3nt: TGTGCCAGCAGTACCAGCGGGAGGGCCGAAAACGAGCAGTACTTC
CDR3aa: CASSTSGRAENEQYF
abundance: once
d_gene: TRBD2
j_gene: TRBJ2-7
v_gene: TRBV28

CDR3nt: TGTGCCAGCAGTTCGACGGGAGGGAGGGAGACCCAGTACTTC
CDR3aa: CASSSTGGRETQYF
abundance: .
d_gene: TRBD2
j_gene: TRBJ2-5
v_gene: TRBV6-2/TRBV6-3

CDR3nt: TGTGCCAGCAGTTCGGCCGCGGGTCAAGAGACCCAGTACTTC
CDR3aa: CASSSAAGQETQYF
abundance: .
d_gene: .
j_gene: TRBJ2-5
v_gene: TRBV11-1

CDR3nt: TGCGCCAGCAGCCTTCTAGCGGGGTCAACTAGCACAGATACGCAGTATTTT
CDR3aa: CASSLLAGSTSTDTQYF
abundance: .
d_gene: TRBD2
j_gene: TRBJ2-3
v_gene: TRBV5-1

CDR3nt: TGTGCCAGCAGACGACTCGGGAGCTACGAGCAGTACTTC
CDR3aa: CASRRLGSYEQYF
abundance: .
d_gene: .
j_gene: TRBJ2-7
v_gene: TRBV27

CDR3nt: TGTGCCAGCAGCTTAGAGACAGGGGGCCTGCCCCAGCATTTT
CDR3aa: CASSLETGGLPQHF
abundance: .
d_gene: TRBD1
j_gene: TRBJ1-5
v_gene: TRBV11-2

CDR3nt: TGTGCCAGTTCCGGGAATCAGCAGTTCTTC
CDR3aa: CASSGNQQFF
abundance: .
d_gene: .
j_gene: TRBJ2-1
v_gene: TRBV25-1

CDR3nt: TGTGCCAGCAGTTTTACTAGTCTGGAGACCCAGTACTTC
CDR3aa: CASSFTSLETQYF
abundance: .
d_gene: .
j_gene: TRBJ2-5
v_gene: TRBV6-5

CDR3nt: TGTGCCAGCAGCCGAGGGGACAGGTCCTATGAAAAACTGTTTTTT
CDR3aa: CASSRGDRSYEKLFF
abundance: .
d_gene: TRBD1
j_gene: TRBJ1-4
v_gene: TRBV14

CDR3nt: TGTGCCACCACCCCGACAGGCTTTAGCAATCAGCCCCAGCATTTT
CDR3aa: CATTPTGFSNQPQHF
abundance: .
d_gene: .
j_gene: TRBJ1-5
v_gene: TRBV15

CDR3nt: TGTGCCAGCAGCTTCATCAGGGGGTATAGCAATCAGCCCCAGCATTTT
CDR3aa: CASSFIRGYSNQPQHF
abundance: .
d_gene: TRBD1
j_gene: TRBJ1-5
v_gene: TRBV7-2

CDR3nt: TGTGCCAGCACCCTCGGGGGGCGTTACTACGAGCAGTACTTC
CDR3aa: CASTLGGRYYEQYF
abundance: .
d_gene: .
j_gene: TRBJ2-7
v_gene: TRBV28

CDR3nt: TGTGCCAGCAGCCCCTCAGGGGGGTCTGGAAACACCATATATTTT
CDR3aa: CASSPSGGSGNTIYF
abundance: .
d_gene: TRBD1
j_gene: TRBJ1-3
v_gene: TRBV11-2

CDR3nt: TGTGCCAGCTTTGGGGGGACAGGGAGTCAGCCCCAGCATTTT
CDR3aa: CASFGGTGSQPQHF
abundance: .
d_gene: TRBD1
j_gene: TRBJ1-5
v_gene: TRBV28

CDR3nt: TGTGCCAGCAGGGCCGGGACAGGCATCTCCTACGAGCAGTACTTC
CDR3aa: CASRAGTGISYEQYF
abundance: .
d_gene: TRBD1
j_gene: TRBJ2-7
v_gene: TRBV7-9

CDR3nt: TGTGCCAGCAGTGTAGCGGGAGGGAGCACAGATACGCAGTATTTT
CDR3aa: CASSVAGGSTDTQYF
abundance: .
d_gene: TRBD2
j_gene: TRBJ2-3
v_gene: TRBV28

CDR3nt: TGTGCCAGCAGTTACGGGAACACCGGGGAGCTGTTTTTT
CDR3aa: CASSYGNTGELFF
abundance: .
d_gene: .
j_gene: TRBJ2-2
v_gene: TRBV27

CDR3nt: TGCAGCGTTGGCAGCGACTGGGCCGGGGAGCTGTTTTTT
CDR3aa: CSVGSDWAGELFF
abundance: .
d_gene: .
j_gene: TRBJ2-2
v_gene: TRBV29-1

CDR3nt: TGTGCCAGCAGGTCCCAAACACGGGACGAGCAGTACTTC
CDR3aa: CASRSQTRDEQYF
abundance: .
d_gene: .
j_gene: TRBJ2-7
v_gene: TRBV5-4

CDR3nt: TGTGCCAGCAGCCAAGTCTACGGGAGCTCCTACAATGAGCAGTTCTTC
CDR3aa: CASSQVYGSSYNEQFF
abundance: .
d_gene: .
j_gene: TRBJ2-1
v_gene: TRBV14